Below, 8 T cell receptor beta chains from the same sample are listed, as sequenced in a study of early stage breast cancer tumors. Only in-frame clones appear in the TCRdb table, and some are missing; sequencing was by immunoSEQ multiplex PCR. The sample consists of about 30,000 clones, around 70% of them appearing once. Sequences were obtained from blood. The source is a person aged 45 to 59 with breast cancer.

CDR3 DNA: TGTGCCAGCAGCTTAGGATCGGTTCCCTACGAGCAGTACTTC. As protein: CASSLGSVPYEQYF. This chain uses TRBV7-2 with TRBJ2-7; no firm D call. Germline CDR1 SGHTA, CDR2 FQGNSA. The CDR3 has 14 amino acids. With 1 base removed from V and 2 bases from J, the gap between germline ends came to 9 bases.

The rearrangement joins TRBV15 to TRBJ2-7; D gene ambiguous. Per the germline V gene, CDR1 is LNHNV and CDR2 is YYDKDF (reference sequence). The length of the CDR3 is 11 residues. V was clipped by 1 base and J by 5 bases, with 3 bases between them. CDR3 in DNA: TGTGCCACCAGCAGAGGGGACGAGCAGTACTTC. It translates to CATSRGDEQYF.

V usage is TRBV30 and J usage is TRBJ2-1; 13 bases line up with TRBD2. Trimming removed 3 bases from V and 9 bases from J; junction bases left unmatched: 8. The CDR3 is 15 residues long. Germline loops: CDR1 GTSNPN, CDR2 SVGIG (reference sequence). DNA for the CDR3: TGTGCCTGGAGGCCACTAGCGGGAGGGCCTAGTGAGCAGTTCTTC. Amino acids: CAWRPLAGGPSEQFF.

The CDR3 here is CASSFDTGYGNQPQHF. CDR3 bases: TGTGCCAGCAGCTTCGACACGGGATATGGCAATCAGCCCCAGCATTTT. The chain carries TRBV7-2 and TRBJ1-5; D unclear. V was shortened by 3 bases and J by 2 bases, with 14 bases between the two germline ends. The CDR3 is 16 residues long. Per germline, CDR1 SGHTA and CDR2 FQGNSA.

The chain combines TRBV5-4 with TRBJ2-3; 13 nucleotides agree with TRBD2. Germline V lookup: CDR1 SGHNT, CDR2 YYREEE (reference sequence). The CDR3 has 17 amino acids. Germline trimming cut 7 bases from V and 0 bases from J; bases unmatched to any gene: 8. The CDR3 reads CASGPTSGRTSTDTQYF. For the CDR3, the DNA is TGTGCCAGCGGACCGACTAGCGGGAGGACTAGCACAGATACGCAGTATTTT. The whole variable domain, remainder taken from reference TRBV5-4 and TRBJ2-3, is ETGVTQSPTHLIKTRGQQVTLRCSSQSGHNTVSWYQQALGQGPQFIFQYYREEENGRGNFPPRFSGLQFPNYSSELNVNALELDDSALYLCASGPTSGRTSTDTQYFGPGTRLTVL.

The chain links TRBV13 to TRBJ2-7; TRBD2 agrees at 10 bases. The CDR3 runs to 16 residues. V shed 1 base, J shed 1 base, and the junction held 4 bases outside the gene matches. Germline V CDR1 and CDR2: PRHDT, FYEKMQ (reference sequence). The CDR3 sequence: CASSLEREGGSYEQYF. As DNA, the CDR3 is TGTGCCAGCAGCTTAGAGCGGGAGGGCGGATCCTACGAGCAGTACTTC.

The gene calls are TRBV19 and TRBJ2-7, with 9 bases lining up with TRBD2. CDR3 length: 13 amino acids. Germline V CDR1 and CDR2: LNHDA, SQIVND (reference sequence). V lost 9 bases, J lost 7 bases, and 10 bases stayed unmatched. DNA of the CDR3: TGTGCCAGCTCGAGGATAGCGGGAGATGAGCAGTACTTC. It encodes CASSRIAGDEQYF.

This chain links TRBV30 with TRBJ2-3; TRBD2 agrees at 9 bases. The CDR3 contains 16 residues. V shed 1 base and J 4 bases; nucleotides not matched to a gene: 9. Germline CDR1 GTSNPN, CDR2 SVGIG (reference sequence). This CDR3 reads CAWSENSGSFADTQYF. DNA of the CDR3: TGTGCCTGGAGTGAGAATAGCGGGAGTTTTGCAGATACGCAGTATTTT.